This T cell receptor beta chain originates from a study of control samples from healthy donors and cancer patients (dated by TCRdb to 2020 to 2022). The library was obtained by the immunoSEQ multiplex PCR assay. This is the immuneACCESS table as TCRdb keeps it, with only in-frame sequences that have V and J called. A part of the clones is gone; compared with another copy, unresolved V genes explain less than half, and the rest is unexplained. For this sample the table gives some 130,000 clones, of which more than 90% were detected only once. In total, the top ten clones hold around 5.8% of the sample. Note on this clone: Its antigen is currently not known. Base qualities are missing; no much larger clone stands one base away.

Its CDR3 holds 16 amino acids, cysteine through phenylalanine. The read is trimmed to its CDR3 DNA, 48 bases read in frame from base 1. Looking up the germline V gene yields CDR1 SGHDT and CDR2 YYEEEE. Trimming takes 1 base from V and 0 bases from J, and the germline ends sit 13 bases apart. This TCR derives from a man younger than 30 in good health. Sequencing was carried out using blood. This chain joins TRBV5-6 to TRBJ1-2, with a tentative D gene TRBD1 over 5 matching bases. CDR3 sequence: CASSLMVGPANYGYTF. The nucleotide sequence is TGTGCCAGCAGCTTGATGGTGGGACCTGCTAACTATGGCTACACCTTC.